This T cell receptor (beta chain) was sequenced during a study of blood T cells in healthy people across ages. Through a sample-barcoded 5' primer and a J-beta primer mix, a second PCR was run for roughly 6 to 12 cycles. TCRdb analysed the 5' RACE reads with MiXCR anew, one entry per CDR3 protein. This sample has approximately 800,000 distinct CDR3 sequences, with 35% to 60% found just once. The material sequenced was blood. This sequence was found in a man older than 75 in good health.

CDR3 loop: CSAISSGSSYNEQFF. The DNA of the CDR3 is TGCAGTGCCATCTCTAGCGGTAGCTCCTACAATGAGCAGTTCTTC. This chain connects TRBV20-1 to TRBJ2-1, with 7 bases identical to TRBD2. The CDR3 is 15 residues long. V was pared by 6 bases and J by 0 bases, with 8 bases of the junction left unmatched. From germline, CDR1 is DFQATT and CDR2 SNEGSKA (reference sequence).